A single sample is the source of the 11 T cell receptor beta chains below, sequenced in a study of blood T cell repertoires in COVID-19. Using immunoSEQ multiplex PCR, the repertoire was profiled, and TCRdb retains in-frame clones only, with some absent. The sample has approximately 130,000 clones; about 77% are singletons. The sample comprised peripheral blood. The source of these receptors is a human donor in a cohort sampled during active COVID-19.

The V call is TRBV19, the J call TRBJ2-5; maybe TRBD2 (6 bases). In germline, CDR1 is LNHDA, CDR2 SQIVND (reference sequence). Trimming took off 3 bases at V and 2 bases at J, with 7 bases between the two ends. This CDR3 contains 13 residues. CDR3 sequence reads: CASSIGTQETQYF. The CDR3 DNA sequence: TGTGCCAGTAGTATTGGGACTCAAGAGACCCAGTACTTC.

This sequence joins TRBV9 and TRBJ1-6; D is perhaps TRBD1 (6 bases). The CDR3 totals 14 residues. Germline CDR1 reads SGDLS; CDR2 reads YYNGEE. V lost 0 bases and J lost 9, with 10 bases in between. Here the CDR3 reads CASSVEGVGSPLHF. DNA of the CDR3: TGTGCCAGCAGCGTAGAGGGGGTAGGTTCACCCCTCCACTTT. The full variable domain, with the rest looked up from reference TRBV9 and TRBJ1-6, is DSGVTQTPKHLITATGQRVTLRCSPRSGDLSVYWYQQSLDQGLQFLIQYYNGEERAKGNILERFSAQQFPDLHSELNLSSLELGDSALYFCASSVEGVGSPLHFGNGTRLTVT.

The V and J genes are TRBV29-1 and TRBJ2-5; D is perhaps TRBD1 (5 bases). Germline V lookup: CDR1 SQVTM, CDR2 ANQGSEA. The CDR3 spans 13 residues. With 3 bases removed from V and 4 bases from J, the gap between germline ends came to 12 bases. CDR3 nucleotide sequence: TGCAGCGTTGATCTGGGTAGGGGAGAGACCCAGTACTTC. Translated, it gives CSVDLGRGETQYF.

Only a few counts were recorded for this clone. J is TRBJ2-5 and V is TRBV20-1; D is ambiguous. CDR1 DFQATT and CDR2 SNEGSKA come from the germline V gene (reference sequence). V dropped 3 bases and J dropped 4 bases, with 18 bases sitting between them. This CDR3 contains 15 residues. The CDR3 protein is CSASKVLSGGETQYF. CDR3 DNA: TGCAGTGCTAGTAAAGTACTATCGGGTGGAGAGACCCAGTACTTC.

This clone was seen a few times. The chain joins TRBV7-2 to TRBJ1-2; possibly TRBD1 for D (5 bases). Germline values: CDR1 SGHTA, CDR2 FQGNSA. Trimming removed 0 bases from V and 4 bases from J, with 9 bases in between. This CDR3 has 14 residues. The CDR3 region is CASSLATGGYGYTF. DNA of the CDR3: TGTGCCAGCAGCTTAGCCACGGGGGGCTATGGCTACACCTTC.

This clone was detected many times. J is TRBJ2-2 and V is TRBV5-1; perhaps TRBD1 as D (6 bases). Germline assignment: CDR1 SGHRS and CDR2 YFSETQ. Trimming cost V 4 bases and J 6 bases, with 10 bases left between them. The CDR3 spans 13 residues. The CDR3: CASSSEGAGELFF. CDR3 nucleotides: TGCGCCAGCAGCAGTGAGGGGGCCGGGGAGCTGTTTTTT. Based on the CDR3 plus reference TRBV5-1 and TRBJ2-2, the full variable domain is KAGVTQTPRYLIKTRGQQVTLSCSPISGHRSVSWYQQTPGQGLQFLFEYFSETQRNKGNFPGRFSGRQFSNSRSEMNVSTLELGDSALYLCASSSEGAGELFFGEGSRLTVL.

The V and J genes are TRBV7-2 and TRBJ2-1, with TRBD2 matching 11 bases. The CDR3 length is 15 residues. The V gene end was trimmed by 3 bases and the J gene end by 2 bases; junction bases not matched to a gene: 0. From germline, CDR1 is SGHTA and CDR2 FQGNSA. The CDR3 loop reads CASSFSGGAYNEQFF. CDR3 coding DNA: TGTGCCAGCAGCTTTAGCGGGGGGGCCTACAATGAGCAGTTCTTC.

CDR3 in amino acids: CASLRGGDRAGYTF. CDR3 in DNA: TGTGCCAGCCTTAGGGGGGGGGACAGGGCTGGCTACACCTTC. V is TRBV13 and J is TRBJ1-2, with 9 bases identical to TRBD1. The germline V gene encodes CDR1 PRHDT and CDR2 FYEKMQ (reference sequence). V dropped 8 bases and J dropped 7; count of bases not matched to a gene: 11. This CDR3 region has 14 residues.

This clone was picked up a small number of times. The chain couples TRBV7-3 to TRBJ1-5; no definite D call. The V end was cut by 5 bases, the J end by 0 bases, with 5 bases between. In germline, CDR1 is SGHTA, CDR2 FQGTGA. The CDR3 runs 13 residues. The CDR3 DNA follows: TGTGCCAGCAGCCCTAGTAGCAATCAGCCCCAGCATTTT. This gives the protein CASSPSSNQPQHF.

V usage is TRBV7-2 and J usage is TRBJ2-1; D is uncertain. CDR1 is SGHTA and CDR2 is FQGNSA in the germline V gene. CDR3 length equals 13 residues. The V end was cut by 4 bases, the J end by 4 bases, with 8 bases between. The CDR3 sequence is CASSSANYNEQFF. CDR3 in DNA: TGTGCCAGCAGCTCCGCTAATTACAATGAGCAGTTCTTC.

The chain has TRBV5-1 and TRBJ2-1, with TRBD2 identical over 7 bases. The CDR3 runs to 14 residues. Trimming removed 5 bases from V and 0 bases from J; junction bases left unmatched: 2. Germline assignment: CDR1 SGHRS and CDR2 YFSETQ. The CDR3 here is CASRGGNSYNEQFF. CDR3 sequence (DNA): TGCGCCAGCAGGGGGGGGAACTCCTACAATGAGCAGTTCTTC.